The 7 T cell receptor beta chains presented below share a single source sample, sequenced in a study of OX40 agonist ivuxolimab in advanced cancers. Clones were sequenced by immunoSEQ multiplex PCR, and TCRdb holds only the in-frame ones, with some missing. The sample carries 65,000 to 80,000 clones, around nine tenths recorded once. The material was CD4+ or CD8+ T cells sorted from blood, obtained in a trial of the OX40 agonist ivuxolimab. Every receptor here comes from an adult with an advanced solid tumor such as melanoma, head and neck, liver or kidney cancer.

The rearrangement joins TRBV27 to TRBJ1-2; D uncertain. Trimming took 3 bases from V and 6 from J, leaving 11 bases between them. Germline CDR1 is MNHEY and CDR2 is SMNVEV (reference sequence). This CDR3 has 13 residues. The CDR3 nucleotides read TGTGCCAGCAGTTTTTCTAGCGGTCATGGCTACACCTTC. It translates to CASSFSSGHGYTF.

The chain links TRBV5-4 to TRBJ2-7; TRBD2 matches at 12 bases. Unmatched junction bases numbered 14, after V lost 4 bases and J lost 0 bases. Germline V CDR1 and CDR2: SGHNT, YYREEE (reference sequence). The CDR3 is 19 residues long. In nucleotides, the CDR3 is TGTGCCAGCAGCCTATGGACAGCGGGACTAGCGGGCTTCTCCTACGAGCAGTACTTC. The encoded protein is CASSLWTAGLAGFSYEQYF. Full variable domain (rest looked up from reference TRBV5-4 and TRBJ2-7): ETGVTQSPTHLIKTRGQQVTLRCSSQSGHNTVSWYQQALGQGPQFIFQYYREEENGRGNFPPRFSGLQFPNYSSELNVNALELDDSALYLCASSLWTAGLAGFSYEQYFGPGTRLTVT.

The chain combines TRBV18 with TRBJ2-3; TRBD2 aligns across 8 bases. This CDR3 is 13 amino acids long. V was pared by 3 bases and J by 6 bases, with 2 bases of the junction left unmatched. Germline V CDR1 and CDR2: KGHSH, LQKENI. The CDR3 DNA is TGTGCCAGCTCACCGACTAGCGAGGATACGCAGTATTTT. This gives the protein CASSPTSEDTQYF.

V is TRBV6-1 and J is TRBJ1-2, with D perhaps matching TRBD1 (6 bases). The CDR3 is 14 residues long. Germline V gives CDR1 MNHNS, CDR2 SASEGT. Trimming left V 3 bases short and J 3 bases short, with 11 bases between. CDR3: CASSEERGYYGYTF. The CDR3 DNA reads TGTGCCAGCAGTGAGGAGAGGGGGTACTATGGCTACACCTTC.

This clone has just a few counts. This rearrangement joins TRBV2 to TRBJ2-7; D remains ambiguous. With 6 bases removed from V and 2 bases from J, the gap between germline ends came to 11 bases. Germline V gene lookup returns CDR1 SNHLY and CDR2 FYNNEI. This CDR3 has 13 residues. The CDR3 loop is CASRWSGAYEQYF. The CDR3 DNA sequence: TGTGCCAGCAGGTGGTCGGGTGCCTACGAGCAGTACTTC.

The genes are TRBV5-5 and TRBJ2-6; D unresolved. Germline CDR1 and CDR2: SGHKS and YYEKEE (reference sequence). Trimming shortened V by 5 bases and J by 0 bases, and 12 bases separated the two germline ends. This CDR3 has 16 residues. CDR3 nucleotides: TGTGCCAGCAGAGATCATCCAGGCTCTGGGGCCAACGTCCTGACTTTC. It translates to CASRDHPGSGANVLTF. The entire variable domain, with the rest obtained from reference TRBV5-5 and TRBJ2-6, is as follows: DAGVTQSPTHLIKTRGQQVTLRCSPISGHKSVSWYQQVLGQGPQFIFQYYEKEERGRGNFPDRFSARQFPNYSSELNVNALLLGDSALYLCASRDHPGSGANVLTFGAGSRLTVL.

The V call is TRBV5-3, the J call TRBJ2-6; the match to TRBD1 covers 10 bases. TRBV5-3 is an ORF, and what it does is uncertain. Unmatched junction bases numbered 5, after V lost 5 bases and J lost 3 bases. The CDR3 consists of 16 residues. Written as DNA, the CDR3 is TGTGCCAGAAGGACCGGACAGGGGGATGGGGCCAACGTCCTGACTTTC. Protein product: CARRTGQGDGANVLTF.